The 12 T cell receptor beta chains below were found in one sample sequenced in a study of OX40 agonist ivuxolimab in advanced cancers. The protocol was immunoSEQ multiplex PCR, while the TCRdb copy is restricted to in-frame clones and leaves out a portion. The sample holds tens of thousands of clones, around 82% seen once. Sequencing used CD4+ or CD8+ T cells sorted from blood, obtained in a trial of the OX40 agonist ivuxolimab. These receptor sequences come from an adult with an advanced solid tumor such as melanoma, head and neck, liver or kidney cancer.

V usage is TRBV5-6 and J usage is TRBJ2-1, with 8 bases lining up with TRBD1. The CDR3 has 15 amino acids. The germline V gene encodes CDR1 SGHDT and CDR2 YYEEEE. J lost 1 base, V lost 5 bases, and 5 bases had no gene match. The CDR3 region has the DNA TGTGCCAGCAGACTGGACAGGGCGTCCTACAATGAGCAGTTCTTC. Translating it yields CASRLDRASYNEQFF.

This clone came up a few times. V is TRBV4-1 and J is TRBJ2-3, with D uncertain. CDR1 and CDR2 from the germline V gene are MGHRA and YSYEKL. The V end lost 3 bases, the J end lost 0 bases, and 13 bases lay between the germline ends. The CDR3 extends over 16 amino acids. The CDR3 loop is CASSHINLISTDTQYF. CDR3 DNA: TGCGCCAGCAGCCATATCAACTTGATCAGCACAGATACGCAGTATTTT.

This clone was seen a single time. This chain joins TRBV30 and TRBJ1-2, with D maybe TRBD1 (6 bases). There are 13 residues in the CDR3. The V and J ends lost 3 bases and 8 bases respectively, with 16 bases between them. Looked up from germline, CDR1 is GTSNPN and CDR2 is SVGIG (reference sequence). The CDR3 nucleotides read TGTGCCTGGAGAAAACAGGGCTTGCGCGGCTACACCTTC. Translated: CAWRKQGLRGYTF.

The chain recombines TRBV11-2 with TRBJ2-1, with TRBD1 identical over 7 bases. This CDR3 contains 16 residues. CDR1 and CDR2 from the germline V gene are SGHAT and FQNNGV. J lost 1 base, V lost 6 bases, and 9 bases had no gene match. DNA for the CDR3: TGTGCCAGCAGGCTGGGGGACAGTCCGTCCTACAATGAGCAGTTCTTC. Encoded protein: CASRLGDSPSYNEQFF.

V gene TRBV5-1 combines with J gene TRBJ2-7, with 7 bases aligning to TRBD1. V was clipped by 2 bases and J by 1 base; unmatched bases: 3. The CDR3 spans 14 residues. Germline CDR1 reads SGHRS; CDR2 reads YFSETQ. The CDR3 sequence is CASSLAGGSYEQYF. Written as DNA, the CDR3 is TGCGCCAGCAGCTTAGCAGGGGGATCCTACGAGCAGTACTTC. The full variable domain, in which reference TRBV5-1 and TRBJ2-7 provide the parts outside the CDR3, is KAGVTQTPRYLIKTRGQQVTLSCSPISGHRSVSWYQQTPGQGLQFLFEYFSETQRNKGNFPGRFSGRQFSNSRSEMNVSTLELGDSALYLCASSLAGGSYEQYFGPGTRLTVT.

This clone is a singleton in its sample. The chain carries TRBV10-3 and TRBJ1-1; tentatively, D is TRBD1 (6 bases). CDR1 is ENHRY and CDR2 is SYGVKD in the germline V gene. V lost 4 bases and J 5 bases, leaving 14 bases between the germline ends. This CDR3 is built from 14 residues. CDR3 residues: CAISGGAGRTEAFF. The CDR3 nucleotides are TGTGCCATCAGTGGGGGGGCAGGGAGAACTGAAGCTTTCTTT.

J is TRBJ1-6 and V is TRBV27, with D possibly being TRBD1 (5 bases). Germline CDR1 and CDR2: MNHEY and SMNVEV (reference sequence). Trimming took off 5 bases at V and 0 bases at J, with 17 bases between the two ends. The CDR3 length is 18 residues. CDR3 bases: TGTGCCAGCAGTCCATTGGCAGGGATCAGCTCCTATAATTCACCCCTCCACTTT. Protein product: CASSPLAGISSYNSPLHF.

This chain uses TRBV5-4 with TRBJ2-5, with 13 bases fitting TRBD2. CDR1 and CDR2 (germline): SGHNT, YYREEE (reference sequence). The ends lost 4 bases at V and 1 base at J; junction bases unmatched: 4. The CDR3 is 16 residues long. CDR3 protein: CASSIGTSGVQETQYF. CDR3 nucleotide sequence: TGTGCCAGCAGCATTGGGACTAGCGGGGTCCAAGAGACCCAGTACTTC.

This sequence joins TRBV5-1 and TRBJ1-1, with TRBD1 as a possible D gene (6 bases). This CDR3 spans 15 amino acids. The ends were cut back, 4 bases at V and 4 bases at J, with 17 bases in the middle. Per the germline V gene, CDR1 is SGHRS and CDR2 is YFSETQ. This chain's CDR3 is CASSARTGRSTEAFF. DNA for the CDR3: TGCGCCAGCAGCGCTAGAACAGGGAGGTCCACTGAAGCTTTCTTT.

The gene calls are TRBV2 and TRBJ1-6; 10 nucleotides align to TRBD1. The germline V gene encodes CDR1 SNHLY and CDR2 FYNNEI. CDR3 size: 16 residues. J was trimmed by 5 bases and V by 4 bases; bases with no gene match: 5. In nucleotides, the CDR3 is TGTGCCAGCAGTGGACAGGGGGCTGGCAATAATTCACCCCTCCACTTT. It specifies CASSGQGAGNNSPLHF. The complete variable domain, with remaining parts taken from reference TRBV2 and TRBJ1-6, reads EPEVTQTPSHQVTQMGQEVILRCVPISNHLYFYWYRQILGQKVEFLVSFYNNEISEKSEIFDDQFSVERPDGSNFTLKIRSTKLEDSAMYFCASSGQGAGNNSPLHFGNGTRLTVT.

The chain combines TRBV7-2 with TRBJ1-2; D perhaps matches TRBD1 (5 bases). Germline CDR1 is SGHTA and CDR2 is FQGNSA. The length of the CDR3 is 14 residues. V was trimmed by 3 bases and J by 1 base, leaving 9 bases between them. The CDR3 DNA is TGTGCCAGCAGCTTGGCAGGGCGTAACTATGGCTACACCTTC. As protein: CASSLAGRNYGYTF.

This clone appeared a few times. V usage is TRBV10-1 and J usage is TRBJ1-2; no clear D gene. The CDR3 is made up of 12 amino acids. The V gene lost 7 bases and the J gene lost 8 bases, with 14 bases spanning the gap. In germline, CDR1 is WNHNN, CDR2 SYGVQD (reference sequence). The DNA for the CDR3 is TGCGCCAGCACGCAGTATGGAGGCGGCTACACCTTC. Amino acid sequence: CASTQYGGGYTF.